Sequencing of this T cell receptor beta chain was carried out in a study of T cell changes during pregnancy in multiple sclerosis. The assay was immunoSEQ multiplex PCR, and TCRdb's table has in-frame clones only and misses some. This table has roughly 100,000 clones, 75% to 95% appearing once. V lost 6 bases, J lost 5 bases, and 20 bases lay in between. The length of the CDR3 is 16 residues. Germline CDR1 is LNHDA and CDR2 is SQIVND (reference sequence). The specimen was peripheral blood, collected after pregnancy. The sequence came from a female donor in good health, enrolled as a control in a pregnancy study. The chain links TRBV19 to TRBJ1-5; D may be TRBD1 (6 bases). The CDR3 DNA is TGTGCCAGTAGAGGGGTCCTCAGGGGCAGGGATCAGCCCCAGCATTTT. Translation: CASRGVLRGRDQPQHF. The variable domain in full, completed from reference TRBV19 and TRBJ1-5, reads DGGITQSPKYLFRKEGQNVTLSCEQNLNHDAMYWYRQDPGQGLRLIYYSQIVNDFQKGDIAEGYSVSREKKESFPLTVTSAQKNPTAFYLCASRGVLRGRDQPQHFGDGTRLSIL.